The present T cell receptor beta chain was sequenced within a study of technical replicates of blood from a handful of donors. Profiling relied on immunoSEQ multiplex PCR, and the TCRdb table lists in-frame clones only, not all of them. Among about 93,000 clones listed, around 96% were seen once. Sequences were obtained from T cells isolated from PBMCs. The clonotype comes from a human donor in good health.

As DNA, the CDR3 is TGTGCCAGCAGTGAGGGGGACTACTACAATGAGCAGTTCTTC. It translates to CASSEGDYYNEQFF. The chain joins TRBV6-1 to TRBJ2-1; 7 positions match TRBD2. Germline V lookup: CDR1 MNHNS, CDR2 SASEGT. This CDR3 has 14 residues. V was pared by 3 bases and J by 3 bases, with 2 bases of the junction left unmatched.